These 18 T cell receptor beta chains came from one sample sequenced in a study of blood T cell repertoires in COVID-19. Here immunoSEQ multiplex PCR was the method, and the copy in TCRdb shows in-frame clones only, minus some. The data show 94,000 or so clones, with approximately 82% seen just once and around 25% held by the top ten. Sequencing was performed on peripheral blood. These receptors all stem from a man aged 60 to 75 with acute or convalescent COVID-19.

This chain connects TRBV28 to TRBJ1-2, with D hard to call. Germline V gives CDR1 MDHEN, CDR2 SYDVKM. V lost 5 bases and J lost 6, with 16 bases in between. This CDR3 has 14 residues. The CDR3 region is CASSNQRRMDGYTF. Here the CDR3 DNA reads TGTGCCAGCAGTAACCAACGGAGGATGGATGGCTACACCTTC.

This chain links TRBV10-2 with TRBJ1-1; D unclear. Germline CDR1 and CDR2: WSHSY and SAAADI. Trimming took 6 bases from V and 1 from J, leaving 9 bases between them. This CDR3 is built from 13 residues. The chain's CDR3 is CASSATENTEAFF. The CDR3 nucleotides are TGCGCCAGCAGCGCTACAGAGAACACTGAAGCTTTCTTT.

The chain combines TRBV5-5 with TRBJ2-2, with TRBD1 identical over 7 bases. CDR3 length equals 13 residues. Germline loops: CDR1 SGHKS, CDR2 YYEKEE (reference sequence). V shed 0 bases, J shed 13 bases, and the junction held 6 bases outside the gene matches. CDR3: CASSLGVQGSLFF. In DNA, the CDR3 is TGTGCCAGCAGCTTGGGCGTACAGGGGTCGCTGTTTTTT.

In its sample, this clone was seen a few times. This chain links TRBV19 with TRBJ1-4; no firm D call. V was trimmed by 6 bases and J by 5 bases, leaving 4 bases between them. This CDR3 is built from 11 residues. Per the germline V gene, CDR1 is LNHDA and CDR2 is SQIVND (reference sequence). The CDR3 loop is CASSLNEKLFF. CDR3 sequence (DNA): TGTGCCAGTAGCCTAAATGAAAAACTGTTTTTT.

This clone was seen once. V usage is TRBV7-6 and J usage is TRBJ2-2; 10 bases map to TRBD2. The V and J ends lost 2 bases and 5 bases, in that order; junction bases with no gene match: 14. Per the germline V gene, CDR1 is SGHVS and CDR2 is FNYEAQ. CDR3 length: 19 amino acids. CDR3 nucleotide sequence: TGTGCCAGCAGCTTATACCCCCGGGGAAAGCGGGGGGGAACCGGGGAGCTGTTTTTT. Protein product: CASSLYPRGKRGGTGELFF.

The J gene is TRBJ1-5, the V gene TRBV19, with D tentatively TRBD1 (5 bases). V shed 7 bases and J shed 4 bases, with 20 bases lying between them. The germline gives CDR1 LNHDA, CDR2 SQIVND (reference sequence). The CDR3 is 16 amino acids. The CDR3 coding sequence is TGTGCCAGTATCCCCCCCGGTAGGGGTGATAATCAGCCCCAGCATTTT. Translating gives CASIPPGRGDNQPQHF.

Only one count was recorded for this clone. The CDR3 DNA sequence: TGTGCCAGCAGCTTAATTAACAGGGGAGCTAACTATGGCTACACCTTC. Its protein product is CASSLINRGANYGYTF. The genes are TRBV7-8 and TRBJ1-2; 7 bases are shared with TRBD1. The CDR3 extends over 16 amino acids. V dropped 2 bases and J dropped 0; count of bases not matched to a gene: 6. The germline gives CDR1 SGHVS, CDR2 FQNEAQ.

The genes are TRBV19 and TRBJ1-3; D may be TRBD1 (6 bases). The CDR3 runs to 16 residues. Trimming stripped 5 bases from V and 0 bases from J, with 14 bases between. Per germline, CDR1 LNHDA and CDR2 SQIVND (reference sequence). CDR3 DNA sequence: TGTGCCAGTAGTCCTAAGACAGGCGACTCTGGAAACACCATATATTTT. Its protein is CASSPKTGDSGNTIYF.

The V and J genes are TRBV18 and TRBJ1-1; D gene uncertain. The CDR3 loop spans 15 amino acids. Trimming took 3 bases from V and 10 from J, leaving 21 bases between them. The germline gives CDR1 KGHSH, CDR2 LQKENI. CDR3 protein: CASSPDYTPDAGAFF. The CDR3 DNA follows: TGTGCCAGCTCACCGGACTACACCCCGGACGCAGGAGCTTTCTTT.

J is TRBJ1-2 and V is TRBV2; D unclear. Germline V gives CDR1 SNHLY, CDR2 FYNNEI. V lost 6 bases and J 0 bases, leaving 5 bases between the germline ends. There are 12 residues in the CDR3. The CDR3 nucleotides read TGTGCCAGCAGCCCAGCTAACTATGGCTACACCTTC. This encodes CASSPANYGYTF.

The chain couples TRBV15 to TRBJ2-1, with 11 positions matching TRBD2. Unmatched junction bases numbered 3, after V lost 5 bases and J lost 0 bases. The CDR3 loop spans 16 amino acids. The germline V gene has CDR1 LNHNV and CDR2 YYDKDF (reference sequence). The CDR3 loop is CATSSGTSGSYNEQFF. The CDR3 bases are TGTGCCACCAGCTCCGGGACTAGCGGCTCCTACAATGAGCAGTTCTTC.

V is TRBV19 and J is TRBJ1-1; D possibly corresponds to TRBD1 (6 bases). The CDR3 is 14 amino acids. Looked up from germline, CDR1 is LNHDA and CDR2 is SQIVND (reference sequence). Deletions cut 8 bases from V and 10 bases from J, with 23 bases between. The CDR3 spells CASAHDRPPRGAFF. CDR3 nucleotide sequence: TGTGCCAGTGCCCACGACAGGCCCCCCCGAGGAGCTTTCTTT. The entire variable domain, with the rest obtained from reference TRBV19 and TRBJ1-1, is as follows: DGGITQSPKYLFRKEGQNVTLSCEQNLNHDAMYWYRQDPGQGLRLIYYSQIVNDFQKGDIAEGYSVSREKKESFPLTVTSAQKNPTAFYLCASAHDRPPRGAFFGQGTRLTVV.

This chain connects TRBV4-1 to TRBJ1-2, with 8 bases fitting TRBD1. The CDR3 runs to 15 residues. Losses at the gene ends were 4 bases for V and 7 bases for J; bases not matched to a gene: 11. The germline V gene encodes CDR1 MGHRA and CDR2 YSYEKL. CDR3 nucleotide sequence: TGCGCCAGCAGCCTAAGTCCAGGGGGCGGGGGTGGCTACACCTTC. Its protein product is CASSLSPGGGGGYTF.

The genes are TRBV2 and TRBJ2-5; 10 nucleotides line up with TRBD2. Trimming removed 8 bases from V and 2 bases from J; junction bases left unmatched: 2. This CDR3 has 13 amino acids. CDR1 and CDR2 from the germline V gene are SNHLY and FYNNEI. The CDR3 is CASGAGGQETQYF. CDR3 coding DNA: TGTGCCAGCGGAGCGGGGGGGCAAGAGACCCAGTACTTC.

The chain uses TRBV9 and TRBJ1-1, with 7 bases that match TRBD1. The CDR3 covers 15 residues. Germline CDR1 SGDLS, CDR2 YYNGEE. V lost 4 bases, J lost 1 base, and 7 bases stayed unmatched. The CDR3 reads CASSPQGQQNTEAFF. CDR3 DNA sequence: TGTGCCAGCAGCCCTCAGGGACAGCAGAACACTGAAGCTTTCTTT.

This CDR3 reads CASLGARGYEQYF. The CDR3, as DNA: TGTGCTAGTTTGGGGGCTAGGGGGTACGAGCAGTACTTC. The rearrangement joins TRBV12-5 to TRBJ2-7; possibly TRBD1 for D (6 bases). Germline V gene lookup returns CDR1 LGHNT and CDR2 FRNRAP. The germline V and J ends were trimmed by 8 bases and 4 bases, with 15 bases remaining between them. The CDR3 is 13 residues long.

CDR3 sequence reads: CASSDTENYGYTF. The CDR3 DNA reads TGTGCCAGCAGTGATACAGAGAACTATGGCTACACCTTC. The V call is TRBV25-1, the J call TRBJ1-2; D is ambiguous. V dropped 3 bases and J dropped 2 bases, with 7 bases sitting between them. From germline, CDR1 is MGHDK and CDR2 SYGVNS. There are 13 residues in the CDR3.

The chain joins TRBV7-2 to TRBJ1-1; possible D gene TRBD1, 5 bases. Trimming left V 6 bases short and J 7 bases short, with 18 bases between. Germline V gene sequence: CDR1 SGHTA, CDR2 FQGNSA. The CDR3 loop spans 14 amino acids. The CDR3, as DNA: TGTGCCAGCAGTTACAGGAGGGGTTACAGTGAAGCTTTCTTT. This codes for CASSYRRGYSEAFF.